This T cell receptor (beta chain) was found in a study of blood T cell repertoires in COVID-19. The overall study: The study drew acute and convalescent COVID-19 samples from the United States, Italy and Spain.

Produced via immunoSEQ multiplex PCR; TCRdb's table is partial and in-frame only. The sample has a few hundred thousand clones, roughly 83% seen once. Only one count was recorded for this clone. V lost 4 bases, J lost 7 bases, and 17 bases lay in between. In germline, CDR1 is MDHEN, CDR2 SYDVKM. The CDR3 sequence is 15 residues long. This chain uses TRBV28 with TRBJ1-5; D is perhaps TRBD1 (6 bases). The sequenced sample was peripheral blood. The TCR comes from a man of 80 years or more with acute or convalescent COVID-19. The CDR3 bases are TGTGCCAGCAGTTCGGCCTCCAGGGGAAAACAGCCCCAGCATTTT. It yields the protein CASSSASRGKQPQHF.